This entry describes one TCR beta chain. The antigen is undetermined. Sequencing used immunoSEQ version 4 in survey mode. Using immunoSEQ multiplex PCR, the repertoire was profiled, and TCRdb retains in-frame clones only, with some absent. In the table there are 35,000 to 45,000 clones, roughly nine tenths of which are singletons. This sample is part of a study of persistence of HIV-infected CD4 T cells. Anti-CD3/anti-CD28 beads served as a nonspecific positive control stimulus. Responding CD4+ T cells were sorted by upregulation of both CD40 ligand and CD69. CD4+ T cell counts exceeded 400 cells/uL; CMV serology was positive. From germline, CDR1 is LNHDA and CDR2 SQIVND (reference sequence). The V gene lost 1 base and the J gene lost 0 bases, with 4 bases spanning the gap. CDR3 length: 14 amino acids.

Sequencing used CD4+ T cells sorted from PBMCs after approximately 19-hour stimulation, obtained from a patient who received antiretroviral therapy. The TCR originated in an adult woman with HIV who was CMV-seropositive. This chain joins TRBV19 and TRBJ1-3, with D uncertain. The CDR3 region has the DNA TGTGCCAGTAGTATAGGACACTCTGGAAACACCATATATTTT. It is translated as CASSIGHSGNTIYF.